What follows are 20 T cell receptor beta chains derived from one specimen sequenced in a study of cytomegalovirus exposure and HLA in healthy donors. Primers: 60 Vbeta forward and 13 Jbeta reverse. The method was immunoSEQ multiplex PCR; TCRdb's version includes in-frame clones alone and lacks a portion of them. The listing records 200,000 or so clones. Specimen: PBMCs. These receptors originate from a boy aged 5-17 years in good health and CMV-seronegative.

The chain employs TRBV28 and TRBJ1-3; a weak D match, TRBD1 (5 bases). Trimming removed 6 bases from V and 3 bases from J, with 12 bases in between. CDR1 and CDR2 (germline): MDHEN, SYDVKM. The CDR3 totals 14 residues. The CDR3 protein is CASSPGRGGNTIYF. CDR3 coding DNA: TGTGCCAGCAGCCCCGGGAGGGGTGGAAACACCATATATTTT. Filled out from reference TRBV28 and TRBJ1-3, the complete variable domain reads DVKVTQSSRYLVKRTGEKVFLECVQDMDHENMFWYRQDPGLGLRLIYFSYDVKMKEKGDIPEGYSVSREKKERFSLILESASTNQTSMYLCASSPGRGGNTIYFGEGSWLTVV.

J is TRBJ1-5 and V is TRBV12-5; 10 positions match TRBD1. With 11 bases clipped from V and 3 bases from J, the junction kept 4 bases outside the gene matches. In germline, CDR1 is LGHNT, CDR2 FRNRAP. The CDR3 length is 13 residues. The CDR3 here is CASGTGDNQPQHF. In DNA, the CDR3 is TGTGCTTCCGGGACAGGGGACAATCAGCCCCAGCATTTT.

The chain couples TRBV5-1 to TRBJ1-1; 8 nucleotides agree with TRBD1. Germline V CDR1 and CDR2: SGHRS, YFSETQ. The CDR3 contains 14 residues. The J segment lost 4 bases and the V segment lost 0 bases, leaving 2 bases of the junction unmatched. DNA of the CDR3: TGCGCCAGCAGCTTGGGGACAGGGCCCACTGAAGCTTTCTTT. It codes for CASSLGTGPTEAFF.

This rearrangement joins TRBV19 to TRBJ2-1, with 12 bases matching TRBD2. CDR1 LNHDA and CDR2 SQIVND come from the germline V gene (reference sequence). The CDR3 runs to 15 residues. The V segment lost 5 bases and the J segment 3 bases; nucleotides outside the gene matches: 2. Written as DNA, the CDR3 is TGTGCCAGTAGTTTGACTAGCGGGGGCTACAATGAGCAGTTCTTC. As protein: CASSLTSGGYNEQFF.

This sequence joins TRBV27 and TRBJ2-1; weak D call: TRBD2 (6 bases). Trimming took off 5 bases at V and 0 bases at J, with 14 bases between the two ends. The CDR3 loop spans 16 amino acids. The germline V gene encodes CDR1 MNHEY and CDR2 SMNVEV (reference sequence). This CDR3 is CASSPGVLASYNEQFF. The CDR3 nucleotides are TGTGCCAGCAGTCCGGGGGTCCTCGCCTCCTACAATGAGCAGTTCTTC.

The chain links TRBV9 to TRBJ2-5, with 10 bases that match TRBD2. The CDR3 totals 16 residues. J gave up 5 bases and V 0 bases, and 7 bases lay outside the gene matches. From germline, CDR1 is SGDLS and CDR2 YYNGEE. The CDR3 DNA follows: TGTGCCAGCAGCGTAGGGCTAGCGGGGGCGACCGAGACCCAGTACTTC. Its translation: CASSVGLAGATETQYF.

This chain connects TRBV6-4 to TRBJ2-1; D is perhaps TRBD2 (6 bases). The CDR3 covers 13 residues. Germline V gives CDR1 MRHNA, CDR2 SNTAGT. The V end lost 6 bases, the J end lost 5 bases, and 11 bases lay between the germline ends. In DNA form, the CDR3 reads TGTGCCAGCAGCGATCGGGAGAACAATGAGCAGTTCTTC. Residues: CASSDRENNEQFF.

The chain recombines TRBV7-3 with TRBJ2-3, with 8 bases fitting TRBD2. V trimming: 0 bases; J trimming: 1 base; junction bases outside the gene matches: 0. From germline, CDR1 is SGHTA and CDR2 FQGTGA. There are 15 residues in the CDR3. The CDR3 coding sequence is TGTGCCAGCAGCTTAACTAGCGGGGGCACAGATACGCAGTATTTT. Protein: CASSLTSGGTDTQYF.

The V call is TRBV5-6, the J call TRBJ1-1; D gene unclear. The CDR3 loop spans 14 amino acids. Trimming removed 2 bases at V and 1 base at J, with 9 bases between. Germline V gives CDR1 SGHDT, CDR2 YYEEEE. CDR3 DNA sequence: TGTGCCAGCAGCTTCTGGGGAGGGAACACTGAAGCTTTCTTT. Translating gives CASSFWGGNTEAFF.

The chain combines TRBV4-2 with TRBJ1-1; D may be TRBD1 (5 bases). CDR1 and CDR2 (germline): LGHNA, YNFKEQ. V lost 3 bases and J lost 1, with 9 bases in between. The CDR3 runs to 14 residues. CDR3 bases: TGTGCCAGCAGCCATGTAACAGGGAACACTGAAGCTTTCTTT. This sequence encodes CASSHVTGNTEAFF.

This rearrangement joins TRBV6-6 to TRBJ2-3; 7 bases fit TRBD1. The CDR3 contains 14 residues. Germline V gene data show CDR1 as MNHNY and CDR2 as SVGAGI (reference sequence). The J segment lost 5 bases and the V segment lost 5 bases, leaving 7 bases of the junction unmatched. CDR3 loop: CASSPGQVGDTQYF. The CDR3 DNA follows: TGTGCCAGCAGTCCAGGACAGGTAGGAGATACGCAGTATTTT.

About this clone: Other DNA sequences in this sample translate to the same CDR3. The V gene is TRBV12-5, the J gene TRBJ2-5; 7 bases match TRBD1. CDR3 size: 15 residues. The ends lost 1 base at V and 5 bases at J; junction bases unmatched: 7. Germline loops: CDR1 LGHNT, CDR2 FRNRAP. Written as DNA, the CDR3 is TGTGCTAGTGGTTTGGGGACAGGAGATGGTGAGACCCAGTACTTC. Its translation is CASGLGTGDGETQYF.

This chain uses TRBV9 with TRBJ2-1; possibly TRBD1 for D (6 bases). Germline V lookup: CDR1 SGDLS, CDR2 YYNGEE. V gave up 0 bases and J gave up 7 bases, with 8 bases separating them. The CDR3 sequence is 13 residues long. The CDR3 reads CASSVGQGNEQFF. The CDR3 DNA reads as TGTGCCAGCAGCGTAGGTCAGGGGAATGAGCAGTTCTTC.

This chain uses TRBV5-8 with TRBJ1-5; maybe TRBD1 (5 bases). This CDR3 is 15 amino acids long. With 4 bases removed from V and 2 bases from J, the gap between germline ends came to 13 bases. Germline V gene sequence: CDR1 SGHTS, CDR2 YDEGEE. The chain's CDR3 is CASSRGGEGNQPQHF. CDR3 sequence (DNA): TGTGCCAGCAGCCGCGGAGGGGAAGGCAATCAGCCCCAGCATTTT. Full variable domain (missing parts from reference TRBV5-8 and TRBJ1-5): EAGVTQSPTHLIKTRGQQATLRCSPISGHTSVYWYQQALGLGLQFLLWYDEGEERNRGNFPPRFSGRQFPNYSSELNVNALELEDSALYLCASSRGGEGNQPQHFGDGTRLSIL.

The chain carries TRBV15 and TRBJ2-5; 7 nucleotides align to TRBD1. Germline CDR1 LNHNV, CDR2 YYDKDF (reference sequence). V was clipped by 6 bases and J by 5 bases; unmatched bases: 9. This CDR3 region has 14 residues. CDR3 nucleotides: TGTGCCACCAGTACAAGAGGGGGCGGCGAGACCCAGTACTTC. It codes for CATSTRGGGETQYF.

This chain links TRBV27 with TRBJ2-1; D not resolved. Deletions cut 3 bases from V and 0 bases from J, with 12 bases between. The CDR3 is 16 residues long. The V gene's germline CDR1 is MNHEY and CDR2 SMNVEV (reference sequence). CDR3 sequence reads: CASSFEFEDSYNEQFF. The CDR3 bases are TGTGCCAGCAGTTTTGAGTTTGAGGACTCCTACAATGAGCAGTTCTTC.

CDR3 DNA sequence: TGTGCCAGCAGTTACGGACTAGCGGGGGTCAACTACGAGCAGTACTTC. It translates to CASSYGLAGVNYEQYF. The rearrangement links TRBV6-6 to TRBJ2-7, with 13 nucleotides matching TRBD2. The germline gives CDR1 MNHNY, CDR2 SVGAGI (reference sequence). V shed 2 bases, J shed 3 bases, and the junction held 4 bases outside the gene matches. The CDR3 runs to 16 residues.

The rearrangement joins TRBV28 to TRBJ2-5, with D maybe TRBD2 (5 bases). V dropped 6 bases and J dropped 0 bases, with 11 bases sitting between them. The CDR3 extends over 14 amino acids. The germline CDR1 and CDR2 sequences are MDHEN and SYDVKM. In DNA form, the CDR3 reads TGTGCCAGCAGACCAGCGGTGTACCAAGAGACCCAGTACTTC. Residues: CASRPAVYQETQYF.

The gene calls are TRBV7-9 and TRBJ2-5, with D possibly matching TRBD1 (6 bases). The germline V gene encodes CDR1 SEHNR and CDR2 FQNEAQ (reference sequence). Trimming cost V 4 bases and J 3 bases, with 12 bases left between them. This CDR3 has 14 residues. The CDR3 region has the DNA TGTGCCAGCAGCTCCCCATACAGGGAAGAGACCCAGTACTTC. It is translated as CASSSPYREETQYF.

The chain joins TRBV18 to TRBJ1-6, with 7 bases lining up with TRBD1. CDR3 size: 18 residues. Germline CDR1 and CDR2: KGHSH and LQKENI. V gave up 1 base and J gave up 0 bases; unmatched junction bases: 6. CDR3: CASSPLRDSSSYNSPLHF. CDR3 DNA sequence: TGTGCCAGCTCACCACTTAGGGACAGCAGCTCCTATAATTCACCCCTCCACTTT.